This T cell receptor beta chain appears in the sequencing data of a study of blood T cell repertoires in COVID-19. Study in general: Whether acute or convalescent, the COVID-19 samples came from the United States, Italy and Spain.

Recruitment covered under 25 US areas and drew participants whose ages spanned roughly 18 to 100 years. Cohorts were assigned according to the clinical history that participants reported. TCRdb's table, derived via immunoSEQ multiplex PCR, lists solely in-frame clones and lacks some. Of fewer than 250,000 clones in the sample, 84% are singletons; the top ten hold approximately 6.6%. Germline V CDR1 and CDR2: SGHNT, YYREEE (reference sequence). V was trimmed by 0 bases and J by 7 bases, leaving 8 bases between them. This CDR3 is built from 13 residues. The chain is built from TRBV5-4 and TRBJ2-1; perhaps TRBD1 as D (6 bases). The sample taken for sequencing was PBMCs or T cells enriched from blood (not recorded which). The TCR sequence derives from a woman between 35 and 50 years old who had recovered from COVID-19. The chain's CDR3 is CASSLGQGNEQFF. The CDR3 DNA follows: TGTGCCAGCAGCTTGGGTCAGGGGAATGAGCAGTTCTTC.